This is a list of T cell receptor beta chains from one sample in a study of blood T cells in healthy people across ages. Via MiXCR, TCRdb re-called the 5' RACE reads, giving one row per CDR3 protein. The data contain hundreds of thousands of distinct CDR3 sequences, approximately 31% of them seen just once; the ten biggest clones take up roughly 15%. Material for sequencing was blood. The receptors derive from a woman older than 75 in good health. The CDR3 runs from the conserved cysteine through the conserved F or W. The order of the fields is D gene, J gene, V gene, clone size, CDR3 length, CDR3 DNA, CDR3 protein. A D gene is named only where the DNA matches it firmly. Size is omitted from some rows. Given values are once, few, many or a class for expanded clones.

TRBD1,TRBJ1-2,TRBV4-2,many,13,TGTGCCAGCAGCCAGGCGACAGGGGGCGTCTACACCTTC,CASSQATGGVYTF
TRBD1,TRBJ1-2,TRBV7-9,many,13,TGTGCCAGCAGCTTAGGGACAGGGGTGAGCTACACCTTC,CASSLGTGVSYTF
NA,TRBJ2-5,TRBV5-1,many,15,TGCGCCAGCAGCCTAACTAGACCGATTCGGGAGACCCAGTACTTC,CASSLTRPIRETQYF
NA,TRBJ2-3,TRBV6-6,many,15,TGTGCCAGTGCCGGGGCTTTGGGGAGCACAGATACGCAGTATTTT,CASAGALGSTDTQYF
NA,TRBJ2-7,TRBV12-3/TRBV12-4,NA,15,TGTGCCAGCAGTTTAGGTCCCAGGAGCTCCTACGAGCAGTACTTC,CASSLGPRSSYEQYF
NA,TRBJ2-4,TRBV18,many,17,TGTGCCAGCTCACCTCTATCGGCTTCCGGGGCCAAAAACATTCAGTACTTC,CASSPLSASGAKNIQYF
NA,TRBJ2-1,TRBV15,NA,13,TGTGCCACCAGCAGAGACCGACAGACTGAGCAGTTCTTC,CATSRDRQTEQFF
NA,TRBJ1-6,TRBV7-9,few,10,TGTGCCAGCAGCCCGGAGCCCCTCCACTTT,CASSPEPLHF
NA,TRBJ1-1,TRBV5-1,NA,16,TGCGCCAGCAGCCCGAGGGGGGCTAGGGGGGACACTGAAGCTTTCTTT,CASSPRGARGDTEAFF
TRBD1,TRBJ2-7,TRBV29-1,NA,13,TGCAGCGTAGAAGGGACAGGGGCCTACGAGCAGTACTTC,CSVEGTGAYEQYF
NA,TRBJ2-1,TRBV7-2,once,14,TGTGCCAGCAGCTCAGGGCCAGGGGGGAATGGGCAGTTCTTC,CASSSGPGGNGQFF
NA,TRBJ2-7,TRBV11-3,many,15,TGTGCCAGCAGCCCCGGGTCGGGGATACTCTACGAGCAGTACTTC,CASSPGSGILYEQYF
TRBD2,TRBJ2-1,TRBV20-1,NA,16,TGCAGTGCTAGAGATCCTAGCGGGAGCATCTACAATGAGCAGTTCTTC,CSARDPSGSIYNEQFF
NA,TRBJ1-2,TRBV20-1,many,16,TGCGCAGTCCCAGGCGCAGCGGTCGATACTAACTATGGCTACACCTTC,CAVPGAAVDTNYGYTF
NA,TRBJ2-1,TRBV7-9,NA,15,TGTGCCAGCAGCTTAGGCAAGAGGGGCTGGAGTGAGCAGTTCTTC,CASSLGKRGWSEQFF
NA,TRBJ1-1,TRBV5-1,NA,14,TGCGCCAGCAGCACGACAGGTTCTTCGACTGAAGCTTTCTTT,CASSTTGSSTEAFF
NA,TRBJ1-4,TRBV5-1,many,14,TGCGCCAGCAGGCCTGACAGAGCCTATGAAAAACTGTTTTTT,CASRPDRAYEKLFF
NA,TRBJ2-6,TRBV29-1,once,13,TGCAGCGTTGCGCTATCTGGGGCCAACGTCCTGACTTTC,CSVALSGANVLTF
NA,TRBJ2-4,TRBV24-1,many,15,TGTGCCACCAGTGTCCTTGGCCCCGCCGGGGACATTCAGTACTTC,CATSVLGPAGDIQYF
NA,TRBJ1-1,TRBV10-3,many,14,TGTGCCATCAGTGAGTCAGGCGGGAACACTGAAGCTTTCTTT,CAISESGGNTEAFF
NA,TRBJ2-1,TRBV12-3/TRBV12-4,NA,14,TGTGCCAGCAGGAAAGAAGGTTCCTACAATGAGCAGTTCTTC,CASRKEGSYNEQFF
NA,TRBJ2-5,TRBV27,many,12,TGTGCCAGGCAGAGGCCGCCGGAGACCCAGTACTTC,CARQRPPETQYF
TRBD1,TRBJ2-7,TRBV9,many,15,TGTGCCAGCAGCGTTCGGACAGGAAACTCCTACGAGCAGTACTTC,CASSVRTGNSYEQYF
NA,TRBJ2-5,TRBV6-5,NA,13,TGTGCCAGCAGTTATATTAGCGAAGAGACCCAGTACTTC,CASSYISEETQYF